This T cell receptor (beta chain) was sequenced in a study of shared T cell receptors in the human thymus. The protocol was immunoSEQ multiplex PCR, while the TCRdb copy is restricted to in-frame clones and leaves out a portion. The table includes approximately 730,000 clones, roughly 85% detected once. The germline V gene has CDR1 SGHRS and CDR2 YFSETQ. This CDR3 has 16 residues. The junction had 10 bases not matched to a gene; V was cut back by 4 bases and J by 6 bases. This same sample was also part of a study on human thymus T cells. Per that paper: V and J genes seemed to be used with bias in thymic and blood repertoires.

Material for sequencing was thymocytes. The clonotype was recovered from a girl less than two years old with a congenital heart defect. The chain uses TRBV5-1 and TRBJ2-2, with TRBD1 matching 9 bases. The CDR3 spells CASSTGQGTVSGELFF. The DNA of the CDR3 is TGCGCCAGCAGCACCGGACAGGGGACGGTATCCGGGGAGCTGTTTTTT.